This T cell receptor (beta chain) was sequenced in a study of blood T cell repertoires in COVID-19. Overall study context: Sources were T cells, B-cell-depleted T cells, or PBMCs; the material itself was cDNA or gDNA.

Methods used by the authors: Reference gene primer amplification yielded estimated nucleated cell counts. Produced via immunoSEQ multiplex PCR; TCRdb's table is partial and in-frame only. From that table come the V and J calls and clone size; the DNA was used to work out D and trimming. The table records 120,000 to 150,000 clones, 87% of them present only once. CDR3 length: 14 amino acids. The clonotype comes from a woman in her forties or fifties with acute or convalescent COVID-19. Specimen: peripheral blood. V and J are TRBV21-1 and TRBJ1-4; the table's D call of TRBD1 was not tested on the DNA. TRBV21-1 is listed as a pseudogene. The CDR3 protein is CASSPGAYNEKLFF. CDR3 nucleotide sequence: TGTGCCAGCTCACCTGGGGCCTATAATGAAAAACTGTTTTTT.